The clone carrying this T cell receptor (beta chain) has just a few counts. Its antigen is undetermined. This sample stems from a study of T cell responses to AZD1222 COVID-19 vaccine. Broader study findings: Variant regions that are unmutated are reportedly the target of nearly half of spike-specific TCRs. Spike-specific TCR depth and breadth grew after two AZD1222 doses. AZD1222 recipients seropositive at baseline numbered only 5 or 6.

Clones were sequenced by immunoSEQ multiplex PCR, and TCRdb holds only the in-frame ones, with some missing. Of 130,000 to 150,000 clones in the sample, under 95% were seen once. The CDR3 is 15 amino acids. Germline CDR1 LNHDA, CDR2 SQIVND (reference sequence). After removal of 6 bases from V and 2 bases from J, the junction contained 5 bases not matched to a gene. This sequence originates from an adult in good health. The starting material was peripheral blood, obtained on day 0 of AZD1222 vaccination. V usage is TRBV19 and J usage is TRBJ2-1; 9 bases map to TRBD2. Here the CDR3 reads CASSKGTSTYNEQFF. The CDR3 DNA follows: TGTGCCAGTAGCAAAGGGACTAGCACCTACAATGAGCAGTTCTTC.